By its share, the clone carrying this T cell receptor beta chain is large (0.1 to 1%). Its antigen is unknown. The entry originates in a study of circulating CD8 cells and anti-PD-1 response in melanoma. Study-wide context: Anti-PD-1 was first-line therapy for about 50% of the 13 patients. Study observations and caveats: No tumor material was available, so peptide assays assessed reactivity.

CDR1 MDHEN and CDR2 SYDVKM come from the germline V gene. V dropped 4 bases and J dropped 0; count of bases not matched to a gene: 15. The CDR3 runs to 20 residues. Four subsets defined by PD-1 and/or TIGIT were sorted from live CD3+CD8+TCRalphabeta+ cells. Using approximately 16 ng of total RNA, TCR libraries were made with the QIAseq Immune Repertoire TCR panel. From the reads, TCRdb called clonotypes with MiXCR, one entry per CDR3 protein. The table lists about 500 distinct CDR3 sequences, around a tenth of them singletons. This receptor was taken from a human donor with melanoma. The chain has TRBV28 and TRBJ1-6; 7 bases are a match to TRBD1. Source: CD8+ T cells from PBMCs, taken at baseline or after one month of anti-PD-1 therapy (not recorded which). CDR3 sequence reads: CASSSLSPRDRSSYNSPLHF. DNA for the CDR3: TGTGCCAGCAGTTCCCTCTCACCCCGGGACAGAAGCTCCTATAATTCACCCCTCCACTTT. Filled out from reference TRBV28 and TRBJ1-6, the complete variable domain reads DVKVTQSSRYLVKRTGEKVFLECVQDMDHENMFWYRQDPGLGLRLIYFSYDVKMKEKGDIPEGYSVSREKKERFSLILESASTNQTSMYLCASSSLSPRDRSSYNSPLHFGNGTRLTVT.